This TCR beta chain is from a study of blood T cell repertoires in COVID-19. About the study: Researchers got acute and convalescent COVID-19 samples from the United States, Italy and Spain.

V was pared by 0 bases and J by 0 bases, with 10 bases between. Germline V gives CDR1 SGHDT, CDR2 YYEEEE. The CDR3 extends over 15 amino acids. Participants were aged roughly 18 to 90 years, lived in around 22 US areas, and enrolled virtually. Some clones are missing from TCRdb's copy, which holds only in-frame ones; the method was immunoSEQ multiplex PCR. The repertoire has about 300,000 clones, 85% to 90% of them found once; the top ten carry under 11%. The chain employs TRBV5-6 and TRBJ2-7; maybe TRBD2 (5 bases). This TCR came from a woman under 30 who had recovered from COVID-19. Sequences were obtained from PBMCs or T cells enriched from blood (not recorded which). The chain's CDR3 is CASSLAASSSYEQYF. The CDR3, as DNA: TGTGCCAGCAGCTTGGCGGCTAGCAGCTCCTACGAGCAGTACTTC.